The rows below give T cell receptor beta chains drawn from one sample of a study of T-cell reconstitution after alpha-beta-depleted transplantation in children. Each CDR3 protein gets one entry after TCRdb re-called the PCR reads with MiXCR. The sample records under 750,000 distinct CDR3 sequences, 20% to 25% being singletons. The sample here was PBMCs, mostly from graft donor cells, taken 360 days after TCRalphabeta/CD19-depleted stem cell transplant. These receptors were taken from a boy under two years old who had a stem cell transplant for acute myeloid leukemia, so the T cells may come from the graft donor. Each CDR3 is given with its conserved first and last residue. A D gene is named only where the DNA matches it firmly. Not every row has a clone size; where given, it reads once, few, many or a size class.

j_gene	len	d_gene	abundance	v_gene	CDR3aa	CDR3nt
TRBJ2-1	15	TRBD1	few	TRBV12-3/TRBV12-4	CASSFRGTGSSEQFF	TGTGCCAGCAGTTTTAGAGGGACAGGGTCCAGTGAGCAGTTCTTC
TRBJ2-4	13	NA	NA	TRBV20-1	CSASPGHRDIQYF	TGCAGTGCTAGTCCTGGACATCGAGACATTCAGTACTTC
TRBJ2-3	15	TRBD2	many	TRBV12-3/TRBV12-4	CASSFSGGLTDTQYF	TGCGCCAGCAGCTTTAGCGGGGGACTCACAGATACGCAGTATTTT
TRBJ2-1	14	NA	NA	TRBV6-1	CASGGTTSYNEQFF	TGTGCCAGCGGAGGAACTACCTCCTACAATGAGCAGTTCTTC
TRBJ2-5	14	TRBD2	many	TRBV6-5	CASSYWTSEETQYF	TGTGCCAGCAGTTACTGGACTAGCGAGGAGACCCAGTACTTC
TRBJ2-5	15	NA	NA	TRBV12-3/TRBV12-4	CASSLSPGQQETQYF	TGTGCCAGCAGTTTATCGCCGGGGCAGCAAGAGACCCAGTACTTC
TRBJ2-3	15	NA	NA	TRBV6-2/TRBV6-3	CASSLGGPDTDTQYF	TGTGCCAGCAGCCTAGGGGGACCGGACACAGATACGCAGTATTTT
TRBJ2-5	15	NA	NA	TRBV5-1	CASSLNLAGRETQYF	TGCGCCAGCAGCTTGAATTTGGCGGGGAGGGAGACCCAGTACTTC
TRBJ2-1	14	NA	NA	TRBV12-3/TRBV12-4	CASRGDLSYNEQFF	TGTGCCAGCCGCGGGGACTTATCCTACAATGAGCAGTTCTTC
TRBJ2-1	15	TRBD1	once	TRBV5-1	CASSLEDRAHNEQFF	TGCGCCAGCAGCTTGGAAGACAGGGCCCACAATGAGCAGTTCTTC
TRBJ2-2	14	NA	many	TRBV2	CASGGGQNTGELFF	TGTGCCAGCGGAGGGGGCCAGAACACCGGGGAGCTGTTTTTT
TRBJ1-2	13	NA	NA	TRBV28	CASSFVQDYGYTF	TGTGCCAGCAGTTTTGTACAGGACTATGGCTACACCTTC
TRBJ2-1	14	NA	many	TRBV7-9	CASSPDRNYNEQFF	TGTGCCAGCAGCCCCGACAGGAACTACAATGAGCAGTTCTTC
TRBJ1-1	15	NA	NA	TRBV20-1	CSARPWGGLNTEAFF	TGCAGTGCTAGACCCTGGGGGGGTCTAAACACTGAAGCTTTCTTT
TRBJ1-1	13	NA	few	TRBV7-3	CASSPMGYTEAFF	TGTGCCAGCAGCCCAATGGGTTACACTGAAGCTTTCTTT
TRBJ1-1	14	NA	NA	TRBV28	CASSLGQMPMKAFF	TGTGCCAGCAGTTTAGGCCAGATGCCCATGAAGGCTTTCTTT
TRBJ2-1	15	NA	many	TRBV4-1	CASSQPGGPHNEQFF	TGCGCCAGCAGCCAACCCGGGGGCCCCCACAATGAGCAGTTCTTC
TRBJ1-2	16	TRBD1	NA	TRBV20-1	CSAPNTGGSSNYGYTF	TGCAGTGCTCCAAATACAGGGGGAAGCTCGAACTATGGCTACACCTTC
TRBJ1-3	14	NA	few	TRBV20-1	CSAGDILSGNTIYF	TGCAGTGCCGGAGACATTCTCTCTGGAAACACCATATATTTT
TRBJ2-3	15	NA	few	TRBV6-1	CASSPAWGATDTQYF	TGTGCCAGCAGCCCGGCGTGGGGGGCAACAGATACGCAGTATTTT
TRBJ2-3	18	NA	many	TRBV6-1	CASSERGALLGSTDTQYF	TGTGCCAGCAGTGAAAGAGGGGCGCTTTTGGGGAGCACAGATACGCAGTATTTT
TRBJ1-1	14	NA	few	TRBV6-1	CASHWGATNTEAFF	TGTGCCAGCCACTGGGGGGCAACGAACACTGAAGCTTTCTTT
TRBJ1-1	13	TRBD1	many	TRBV29-1	CSVASGTGTGAFF	TGCAGCGTTGCATCCGGGACAGGGACTGGAGCTTTCTTT
TRBJ1-1	13	NA	many	TRBV12-5	CASGSGRVTEAFF	TGTGCTAGTGGTTCCGGGCGGGTCACTGAAGCTTTCTTT
TRBJ2-3	17	NA	few	TRBV5-1	CASSLSGRAFGTDTQYF	TGCGCCAGCAGCTTATCAGGACGGGCCTTCGGCACAGATACGCAGTATTTT
TRBJ2-1	18	NA	few	TRBV24-1	CATSKLAPQGGSYNEQFF	TGTGCCACCAGTAAACTCGCGCCTCAGGGTGGGAGCTACAATGAGCAGTTCTTC
TRBJ2-2	14	NA	NA	TRBV10-3	CAIKKKDGGGELFF	TGTGCCATCAAGAAGAAGGACGGGGGCGGGGAGCTGTTTTTT
TRBJ2-1	16	TRBD2	once	TRBV3-1	CASSSDLVAGYNEQFF	TGTGCCAGCAGCTCCGACTTAGTAGCGGGCTACAATGAGCAGTTCTTC
TRBJ2-4	17	TRBD1	NA	TRBV20-1	CSAREGDRVLAKNIQYF	TGCAGTGCTAGAGAAGGGGACAGGGTTCTAGCCAAAAACATTCAGTACTTC
TRBJ1-1	15	NA	few	TRBV6-1	CASSTPGRGGTEAFF	TGTGCCAGCAGTACCCCGGGACGGGGTGGCACTGAAGCTTTCTTT
TRBJ1-4	14	NA	NA	TRBV5-1	CASSSGGTNEKLFF	TGCGCCAGCAGCTCCGGAGGGACTAATGAAAAACTGTTTTTT
TRBJ1-6	15	NA	few	TRBV7-2	CASSLGGIGNSPLHF	TGTGCCAGCAGCTTGGGTGGGATCGGTAATTCACCCCTCCACTTT
TRBJ2-3	16	NA	many	TRBV7-2	CASSLVGGPLTDTQYF	TGTGCCAGCAGCTTAGTGGGGGGACCCCTCACAGATACGCAGTATTTT
TRBJ2-5	14	TRBD1	many	TRBV25-1	CASAVSRGPETQYF	TGTGCCAGCGCTGTGTCGAGGGGGCCTGAGACCCAGTACTTC
TRBJ2-5	14	TRBD1	few	TRBV27	CASRQDRKQETQYF	TGTGCCAGCAGGCAGGACAGGAAGCAAGAGACCCAGTACTTC
TRBJ2-2	16	TRBD2	NA	TRBV9	CASSVSSSGYTGELFF	TGTGCCAGCAGCGTCAGTTCTAGCGGGTACACCGGGGAGCTGTTTTTT
TRBJ1-5	13	NA	many	TRBV12-3/TRBV12-4	CASSTSGTQPQHF	TGTGCCAGCAGCACATCAGGGACTCAGCCCCAGCATTTT
TRBJ1-5	16	TRBD1	many	TRBV27	CASNRYGTGGGGPQHF	TGTGCCAGCAACCGCTACGGGACAGGGGGCGGGGGGCCCCAGCATTTT
TRBJ2-5	14	NA	NA	TRBV3-1	CASSPPRFQETQYF	TGTGCCAGCAGCCCTCCTCGATTCCAAGAGACCCAGTACTTC
TRBJ1-1	13	NA	NA	TRBV20-1	CSASGTRDTEAFF	TGCAGTGCTAGCGGGACCCGGGACACTGAAGCTTTCTTT
TRBJ2-1	12	NA	NA	TRBV6-2/TRBV6-3	CASSTRSIEQFF	TGTGCCAGCAGTACGCGGTCTATTGAGCAGTTCTTC
TRBJ2-7	13	NA	once	TRBV4-1	CASSQFRGYEQYF	TGCGCCAGCAGCCAATTCAGGGGTTACGAGCAGTACTTC
TRBJ1-2	12	NA	many	TRBV29-1	CSVEDPNYGYTF	TGCAGCGTTGAAGATCCCAACTATGGCTACACCTTC
TRBJ1-2	14	NA	NA	TRBV29-1	CSVEPIRGYYGYTF	TGCAGCGTTGAACCCATACGGGGCTACTATGGCTACACCTTC
TRBJ1-6	15	TRBD1	NA	TRBV6-1	CASSPDRVNNSPLHF	TGTGCCAGCAGCCCGGACAGGGTAAACAATTCACCCCTCCACTTT
TRBJ1-5	15	TRBD1	NA	TRBV5-1	CASSLEGARNQPQHF	TGCGCCAGCAGCTTGGAGGGGGCACGGAATCAGCCCCAGCATTTT
TRBJ2-3	15	NA	many	TRBV29-1	CSVEAGRSFTDTQYF	TGCAGCGTTGAAGCAGGACGGTCCTTCACAGATACGCAGTATTTT
TRBJ1-2	15	NA	many	TRBV5-4	CASSLATGGNYGYTF	TGTGCCAGCAGCTTGGCGACGGGGGGTAACTATGGCTACACCTTC
TRBJ1-5	15	NA	few	TRBV15	CATSRDVVRSSAQHF	TGTGCCACCAGCAGAGACGTCGTCAGGTCATCGGCCCAGCATTTT
TRBJ2-5	19	TRBD2	once	TRBV2	CACSFAFASGADKQETQYF	TGTGCCTGCAGTTTTGCATTCGCTAGCGGGGCCGATAAACAAGAGACCCAGTACTTC
TRBJ2-5	17	TRBD1	NA	TRBV20-1	CSARALSGGFGGETQYF	TGCAGTGCTAGAGCTCTATCAGGGGGCTTTGGCGGGGAGACCCAGTACTTC
TRBJ2-2	13	NA	many	TRBV14	CASSQHPIGELFF	TGTGCCAGCAGCCAACACCCGATCGGGGAGCTGTTTTTT
TRBJ2-3	14	NA	few	TRBV28	CASSLTQFTDTQYF	TGTGCCAGCAGTTTAACCCAATTCACAGATACGCAGTATTTT
TRBJ2-7	14	TRBD1	once	TRBV11-3	CASSEDRVKNEQYF	TGTGCCAGCAGCGAAGACAGGGTTAAGAACGAGCAGTACTTC
TRBJ2-1	16	TRBD2	NA	TRBV29-1	CSVGREGRVRRNLQFF	TGCAGCGTCGGTCGGGAGGGGCGAGTCCGACGAAATTTGCAGTTCTTC